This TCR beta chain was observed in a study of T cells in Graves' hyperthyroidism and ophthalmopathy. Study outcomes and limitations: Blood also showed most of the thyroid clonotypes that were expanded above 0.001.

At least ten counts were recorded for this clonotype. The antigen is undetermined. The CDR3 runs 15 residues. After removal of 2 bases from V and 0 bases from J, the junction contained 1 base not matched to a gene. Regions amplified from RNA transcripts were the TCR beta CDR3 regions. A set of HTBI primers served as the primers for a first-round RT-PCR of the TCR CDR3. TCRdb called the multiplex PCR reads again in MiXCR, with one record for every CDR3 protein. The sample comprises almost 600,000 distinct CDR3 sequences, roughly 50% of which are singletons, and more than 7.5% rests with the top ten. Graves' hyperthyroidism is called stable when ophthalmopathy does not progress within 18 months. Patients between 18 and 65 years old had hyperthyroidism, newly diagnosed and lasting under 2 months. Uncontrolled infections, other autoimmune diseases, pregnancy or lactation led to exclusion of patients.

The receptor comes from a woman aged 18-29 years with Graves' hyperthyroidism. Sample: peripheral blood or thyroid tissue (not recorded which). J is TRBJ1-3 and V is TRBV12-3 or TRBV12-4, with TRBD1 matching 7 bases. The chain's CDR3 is CASSLRGLSGNTIYF. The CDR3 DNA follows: TGTGCCAGCAGTTTAAGGGGGCTCTCTGGAAACACCATATATTTT.